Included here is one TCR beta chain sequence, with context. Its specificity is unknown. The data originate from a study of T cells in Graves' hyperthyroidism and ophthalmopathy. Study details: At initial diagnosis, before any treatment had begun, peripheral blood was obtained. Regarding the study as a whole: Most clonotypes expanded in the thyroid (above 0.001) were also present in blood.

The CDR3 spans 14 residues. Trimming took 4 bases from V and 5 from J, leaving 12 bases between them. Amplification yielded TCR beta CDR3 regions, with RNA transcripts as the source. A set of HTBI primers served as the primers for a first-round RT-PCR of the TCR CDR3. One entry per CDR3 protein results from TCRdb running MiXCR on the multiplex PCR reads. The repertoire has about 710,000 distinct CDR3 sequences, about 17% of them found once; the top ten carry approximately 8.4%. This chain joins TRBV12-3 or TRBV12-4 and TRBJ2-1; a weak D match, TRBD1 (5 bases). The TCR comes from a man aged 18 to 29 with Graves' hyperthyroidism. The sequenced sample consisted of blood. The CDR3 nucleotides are TGTGCCAGCAGTTCCGTTATCAGGGACAATGAGCAGTTCTTC. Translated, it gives CASSSVIRDNEQFF.